Following are 2 T cell receptor beta chains from one sample sequenced in a study of Graves' ophthalmopathy and Graves' hyperthyroidism. Amplifying from RNA transcripts, the study obtained TCR beta CDR3 regions. HTBI primers served in a first-round RT-PCR, which a second-round multiplex PCR followed. Each CDR3 protein is one row after TCRdb ran MiXCR on the multiplex PCR reads. Of roughly 420,000 distinct CDR3 sequences detected, 21% appear once; the ten largest clones hold around 3.1%. Sequenced sample: peripheral blood. Every receptor here comes from a woman younger than 30 with stable Graves' hyperthyroidism.

This CDR3 is CASSLVLGQANGYTF. CDR3 nucleotide sequence: TGTGCCAGCAGCTTAGTCTTGGGACAGGCGAATGGCTACACCTTC. The chain links TRBV7-8 to TRBJ1-2, with TRBD1 matching over 8 bases. This CDR3 is built from 15 residues. From germline, CDR1 is SGHVS and CDR2 FQNEAQ. J gave up 6 bases and V 1 base, and 7 bases lay outside the gene matches. The full variable domain, completed using reference TRBV7-8 and TRBJ1-2, is GAGVSQSPRYKVAKRGQDVALRCDPISGHVSLFWYQQALGQGPEFLTYFQNEAQLDKSGLPSDRFFAERPEGSVSTLKIQRTQQEDSAVYLCASSLVLGQANGYTFGSGTRLTVV.

This clonotype was found many times. The J gene is TRBJ2-7, the V gene TRBV6-5; 9 bases are shared with TRBD1. CDR3 length equals 14 residues. Germline V gene lookup returns CDR1 MNHEY and CDR2 SVGAGI. V trimming: 7 bases; J trimming: 2 bases; junction bases outside the gene matches: 6. CDR3 protein: CASTDRGYTYEQYF. CDR3 nucleotide sequence: TGTGCCAGCACAGACAGGGGGTATACCTACGAGCAGTACTTC.